The present T cell receptor (beta chain) was sequenced within a study of type 1 regulatory T cells. Study context: This in vitro CD4 product, T-allo10, is enriched for Tr1 cells and alloantigen-specific.

Regarding the study as a whole: Compared with non-Tr1 cells, Tr1 cells showed a narrower TCR repertoire.

TCRdb reprocessed the reads with MiXCR, giving one entry per CDR3 protein. The sample lists about 42,000 distinct CDR3 sequences, roughly an eighth seen once, with 8% in the top ten. This clonotype was recorded a few times. Its target is unknown. Relative to the germline gene, one junction end is altered; a read error may explain this. CDR3 length: 15 residues. The V gene's germline CDR1 is SGHRS and CDR2 YFSETQ. The J gene is TRBJ2-4, the V gene TRBV5-1, with 15 bases matching TRBD2. The sequencing input was cultured non-Tr1 T cells, either the whole culture or a sorted T cell fraction (not recorded which). The clonotype originates from a human donor in good health. CDR3 region: CASSSGGLAGGPFHF. As DNA, the CDR3 is TGCGCCAGCAGCTCGGGGGGACTAGCGGGAGGCCCTTTTCACTTC.